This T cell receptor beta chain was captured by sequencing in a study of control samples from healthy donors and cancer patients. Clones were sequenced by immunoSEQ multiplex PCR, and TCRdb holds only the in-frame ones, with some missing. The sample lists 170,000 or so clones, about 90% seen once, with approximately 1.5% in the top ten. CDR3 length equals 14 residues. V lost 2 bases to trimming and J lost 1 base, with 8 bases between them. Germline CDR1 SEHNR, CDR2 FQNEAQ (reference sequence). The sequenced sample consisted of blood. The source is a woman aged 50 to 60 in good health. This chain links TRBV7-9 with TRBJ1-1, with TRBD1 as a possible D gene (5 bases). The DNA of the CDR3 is TGTGCCAGCAGCTTATCAGGGTCGAACACTGAAGCTTTCTTT. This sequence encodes CASSLSGSNTEAFF.